The rows below give T cell receptor beta chains drawn from one sample of a study of CD8+ T cells in alopecia areata. Method: immunoSEQ multiplex PCR; TCRdb's copy keeps in-frame clones and lacks some. The sample holds about 120,000 clones, 55% to 70% seen once. The specimen sequenced was CD4+ T cells sorted from blood. All receptors come from a human donor in good health. Both conserved end residues are part of each CDR3. The order of the fields is J gene, V gene, CDR3 protein.

TRBJ2-7 | TRBV29-1 | CSVEEWQFDEQYF
TRBJ1-6 | TRBV10-2 | CASSDGLLYPF
TRBJ1-2 | TRBV29-1 | CSADRAYGYTF
TRBJ1-2 | TRBV29-1 | CSVEDPSGYYGYTF
TRBJ1-1 | TRBV25-1 | CASSHRAFTEAFF
TRBJ1-5 | TRBV5-6 | CASSFRGDGNQPQHF
TRBJ1-2 | TRBV30 | CAWSPSGVSGTF
TRBJ2-3 | TRBV5-4 | CASSLSKGQGVTDTQYF
TRBJ2-5 | TRBV14 | CASSQGSGLQETQYF
TRBJ2-5 | TRBV4-1 | CASSQGTSGPQETQYF
TRBJ1-5 | TRBV5-5 | CASSFRTVLSNQPQHF
TRBJ2-1 | TRBV10-1 | CASSEWLAGCLNEQFF
TRBJ1-1 | TRBV12-5 | CASGFRQNTEAFF
TRBJ1-6 | TRBV5-6 | CASSQGQGRSYNSPLHF
TRBJ1-1 | TRBV18 | CASSPGGGSEAFF
TRBJ1-2 | TRBV6-4 | CASSADGSGYTF
TRBJ2-7 | TRBV7-2 | CASSVGLALSYEQYF
TRBJ1-6 | TRBV7-9 | CASSAAALRPTPLHF
TRBJ2-3 | TRBV15 | CATSRSGTSGKDTQYF
TRBJ1-2 | TRBV29-1 | CSVVLRSLNYGYTF
TRBJ2-5 | TRBV5-1 | CASSSERGGRQTQYF
TRBJ1-6 | TRBV10-3 | CAISERESPLHF
TRBJ2-7 | TRBV29-1 | CSVGDSRITYEQYF
TRBJ1-5 | TRBV2 | CASTRLGPNSNQPQHF